This T cell receptor (beta chain) was found in a study of T-cell reconstitution after alpha-beta-depleted transplantation in children. A remark on this clonotype: Its antigen remains unidentified.

Germline lookup yields CDR1 LNHDA and CDR2 SQIVND (reference sequence). V was shortened by 6 bases and J by 2 bases, with 13 bases between the two germline ends. The CDR3 covers 14 residues. General study results and limits: T-cell numbers and diversity one year post-transplant derived largely from freshly generated T cells.

During its preparation, the TCRbeta library received unique molecular identifiers. TCRdb independently ran MiXCR on the PCR reads; one entry per CDR3 protein. Of 100,000 or so distinct CDR3 sequences in the sample, 7% to 8% were seen once. The chain combines TRBV19 with TRBJ1-1; no clear D. The sequencing here drew on PBMCs, taken before TCRalphabeta/CD19-depleted stem cell transplant. The receptor was derived from a boy between 2 and 10 years old with acute lymphoblastic leukemia, due to receive a stem cell transplant. In DNA form, the CDR3 reads TGTGCCAGTAGCCTACCGGACGGAAACACTGAAGCTTTCTTT. It yields the protein CASSLPDGNTEAFF.